This TCR beta chain was recorded in a study of tissue T cells after allogeneic stem cell transplantation. Broader study findings: Across patients, clones rarely overlapped, yet motif clusters were shared tissue-specifically. Some tissue clones might be persisting host cells; their alloreactivity or antigen specificity was not determined.

Method: immunoSEQ multiplex PCR; TCRdb's copy keeps in-frame clones and lacks some. The table records over 1,500 clones, 45% to 50% of them present only once. In this sample, this clone turned up a few times. Antigen: not known. Gene names refer to mouse genes. From the germline J gene comes the end of the CDR3, since the read stops 1 residue before it. The length of the CDR3 is 15 residues. Germline V gene sequence: CDR1 KGHPV, CDR2 FQNQEV (reference sequence). V lost 4 bases, J lost 3 bases, and 5 bases stayed unmatched. Stated time point: mouse harvest day 14 after allogeneic transplant. Each mouse received 10^7 T-cell-depleted marrow cells plus 10^6 splenic CD5+ T cells by tail vein.

This chain connects TRBV26 to TRBJ2-1; TRBD2 matches at 8 bases. Sequencing was carried out using gut tissue. This clonotype was obtained from a female BALB/c mouse given C57BL/6 T cells with graft-versus-host disease after an allogeneic hematopoietic cell transplant. The part of the CDR3 DNA that was read is TGTGCCAGCAGTCCCTTGACTGGGGCCTATGCTGAGCAGTTC. Translation: CASSPLTGAYAEQF. The whole CDR3 reads CASSPLTGAYAEQFF.